These 22 T cell receptor beta chains were sequenced from one sample in a study of regulatory T cells in long-lasting Graves disease. HTBI primers from iRepertoire and Arm-PCR of CDR3 regions yielded the TCR beta libraries. TCRdb analysed the multiplex PCR reads with MiXCR anew, one entry per CDR3 protein. The sample consists of about 470,000 distinct CDR3 sequences, roughly 21% of them appearing once. Time point of the sample: persistent/refractory GD, antithyroid drugs over 5 years with positive TRAb. PBMC RNA served as the TCR library source. Sequencing used peripheral blood mononuclear cells (PBMCs), obtained when the disease was refractory, from a patient treated with antithyroid drugs. Receptors were obtained from a female donor with Graves disease.

This clonotype showed up many times. V is TRBV29-1 and J is TRBJ1-2; a possible D gene is TRBD1 (5 bases). Germline CDR1 is SQVTM and CDR2 is ANQGSEA. This CDR3 has 14 residues. The V end was cut by 1 base, the J end by 8 bases, with 17 bases between. The CDR3 coding sequence is TGCAGCGTTGAAGCACACAGGACCCCTCGGGGCTACACCTTC. It translates to CSVEAHRTPRGYTF.

This clonotype was picked up one time. This chain uses TRBV28 with TRBJ2-1; D is uncertain. CDR3 length: 11 amino acids. Germline-derived CDR1 and CDR2 are MDHEN and SYDVKM. Trimming took 8 bases from V and 0 from J, leaving 2 bases between them. CDR3 sequence: CASYSYNEQFF. The CDR3, as DNA: TGTGCCAGCTACTCCTACAATGAGCAGTTCTTC.

This clonotype was recorded at least ten times. This rearrangement joins TRBV11-3 to TRBJ2-7; 9 bases are a match to TRBD1. In germline, CDR1 is SGHNT, CDR2 YENEEA. The length of the CDR3 is 14 residues. The V and J ends lost 0 bases and 5 bases, in that order; junction bases with no gene match: 2. The chain's CDR3 is CASSLDRTGDEQYF. CDR3 in DNA: TGTGCCAGCAGCTTAGACAGGACAGGGGACGAGCAGTACTTC.

This chain connects TRBV27 to TRBJ2-7; D is possibly TRBD1 (5 bases). The CDR3 covers 12 residues. Germline V lookup: CDR1 MNHEY, CDR2 SMNVEV (reference sequence). With 3 bases removed from V and 7 bases from J, the gap between germline ends came to 10 bases. The CDR3 DNA reads TGTGCCAGCAGTTTCCCAGGGCGAGAGCAGTACTTC. It codes for CASSFPGREQYF.

This clonotype was observed many times. The V call is TRBV6-1, the J call TRBJ1-3, with D possibly TRBD1 on 6 matching bases. The V gene lost 7 bases and the J gene lost 0 bases, with 13 bases spanning the gap. The CDR3 is made up of 15 amino acids. Germline assignment: CDR1 MNHNS and CDR2 SASEGT. DNA of the CDR3: TGTGCCAGCATTCAGACAGGCCTCTCTGGAAACACCATATATTTT. It translates to CASIQTGLSGNTIYF.

This clonotype was detected only a few times. The chain uses TRBV13 and TRBJ2-7, with D perhaps matching TRBD1 or TRBD2 (5 bases each). V gave up 1 base and J gave up 6 bases, with 16 bases separating them. Germline CDR1 PRHDT, CDR2 FYEKMQ (reference sequence). This CDR3 region has 15 residues. The CDR3 loop reads CASSLVGGGASEQYF. The CDR3 nucleotides read TGTGCCAGCAGCTTAGTAGGTGGGGGAGCCTCCGAGCAGTACTTC.

As regards this clonotype: This may arise from a read error, as a much more abundant clone is one base away. In DNA, the CDR3 is TGCAGTGCCGGCCCCTTCATCTTAGCGGGAATCAAGGAGGCCCAGTACTTC. It specifies CSAGPFILAGIKEAQYF. The V gene is TRBV20-1, the J gene TRBJ2-5; TRBD2 agrees at 8 bases. With V trimmed by 6 bases and J by 9 bases, 24 bases remained unmatched. This CDR3 is 17 amino acids long. Germline values: CDR1 DFQATT, CDR2 SNEGSKA (reference sequence).

This clonotype occurred many times. The chain links TRBV6-1 to TRBJ2-7, with 12 bases that match TRBD2. The length of the CDR3 is 20 residues. Per the germline V gene, CDR1 is MNHNS and CDR2 is SASEGT. V was clipped by 5 bases and J by 5 bases; unmatched bases: 22. The CDR3 spells CASSKHLGLAGRRGIHEQYF. The CDR3 nucleotides read TGTGCCAGCAGTAAGCACTTGGGACTAGCGGGCCGTCGAGGGATCCACGAGCAGTACTTC.

In its sample, this clonotype was seen many times. The V and J genes are TRBV6-1 and TRBJ2-5; D gene uncertain. V was cut by 3 bases and J by 5 bases, with 4 bases left in between. Per germline, CDR1 MNHNS and CDR2 SASEGT. The CDR3 is 11 residues long. The DNA of the CDR3 is TGTGCCAGCAGTGACCTGGAGACCCAGTACTTC. Translated: CASSDLETQYF.

The chain is built from TRBV12-3 or TRBV12-4 and TRBJ2-7; TRBD1 matches at 7 bases. This CDR3 comprises 14 residues. The V and J ends lost 0 bases and 4 bases, in that order; junction bases with no gene match: 3. CDR3 in amino acids: CASSLAGQIYEQYF. As DNA, the CDR3 is TGTGCCAGCAGTTTAGCGGGACAGATTTACGAGCAGTACTTC.

Only a few counts were recorded for this clonotype. The chain links TRBV28 to TRBJ1-1; D uncertain. The CDR3 is 13 amino acids. The V end was cut by 7 bases, the J end by 5 bases, with 14 bases between. Germline lookup yields CDR1 MDHEN and CDR2 SYDVKM. The CDR3: CASILLDGTEAFF. The CDR3 DNA reads TGTGCCAGCATTCTCCTAGACGGGACTGAAGCTTTCTTT.

This chain joins TRBV7-9 and TRBJ2-6; 10 bases line up with TRBD1. The CDR3 length is 17 residues. Germline V gives CDR1 SEHNR, CDR2 FQNEAQ (reference sequence). V gave up 5 bases and J gave up 2 bases; unmatched junction bases: 6. This CDR3 reads CASSPGTGAPGANVLTF. As DNA, the CDR3 is TGTGCCAGCAGCCCGGGGACAGGGGCCCCTGGGGCCAACGTCCTGACTTTC. The full variable domain, rest sourced from reference TRBV7-9 and TRBJ2-6, is DTGVSQNPRHKITKRGQNVTFRCDPISEHNRLYWYRQTLGQGPEFLTYFQNEAQLEKSRLLSDRFSAERPKGSFSTLEIQRTEQGDSAMYLCASSPGTGAPGANVLTFGAGSRLTVL.

The chain is built from TRBV6-1 and TRBJ1-5; TRBD1 agrees at 7 bases. The germline gives CDR1 MNHNS, CDR2 SASEGT. The CDR3 runs 15 residues. Trimming removed 4 bases from V and 3 bases from J; junction bases left unmatched: 6. The CDR3 DNA sequence: TGTGCCAGCAGTGGCGGGACAGCACTCAATCAGCCCCAGCATTTT. This translates into CASSGGTALNQPQHF.

Of note for this clonotype: With a much larger clone just one base away, this may be a read error. The chain has TRBV12-5 and TRBJ2-7; a weak D match, TRBD1 (6 bases). The germline V gene encodes CDR1 LGHNT and CDR2 FRNRAP. The CDR3 totals 17 residues. As DNA, the CDR3 is TGTGCTAGTGGTTTGGTACAAAGTTGGGGACAACTCTACGAGCAGCACTTC. This translates into CASGLVQSWGQLYEQHF.

This clonotype was counted ten times or more. The gene calls are TRBV6-1 and TRBJ1-2; D is perhaps TRBD1 (5 bases). V lost 7 bases to trimming and J lost 7 bases, with 31 bases between them. Looked up from germline, CDR1 is MNHNS and CDR2 is SASEGT. The CDR3 has 18 amino acids. CDR3 residues: CASIYEEIPTALRGGYTF. In DNA form, the CDR3 reads TGTGCCAGCATATACGAGGAAATTCCGACAGCTCTAAGGGGTGGCTACACCTTC.

The genes are TRBV7-2 and TRBJ2-2, with 8 bases that match TRBD1. This CDR3 is built from 15 residues. Germline CDR1 reads SGHTA; CDR2 reads FQGNSA. Losses at the gene ends were 2 bases for V and 4 bases for J; bases not matched to a gene: 3. The CDR3: CASSLSGQGTGELFF. The DNA for the CDR3 is TGTGCCAGCAGCTTATCAGGACAGGGCACCGGGGAGCTGTTTTTT.

The sample holds a few counts of this clonotype. The chain recombines TRBV28 with TRBJ1-1, with a possible D match to TRBD1 (5 bases). The CDR3 is made up of 16 amino acids. V was trimmed by 6 bases and J by 1 base, leaving 18 bases between them. CDR1 MDHEN and CDR2 SYDVKM come from the germline V gene. The DNA of the CDR3 is TGTGCCAGCAGCCGTCGACAGATTCTCTGGAACACTGAAGCTTTCTTT. Its protein product is CASSRRQILWNTEAFF.

A few counts support this clonotype. The chain links TRBV20-1 to TRBJ1-2, with a tentative D call TRBD1 (6 bases). Germline V gene sequence: CDR1 DFQATT, CDR2 SNEGSKA (reference sequence). The V end was cut by 0 bases, the J end by 6 bases, with 11 bases between. The CDR3 has 13 residues. The CDR3 loop reads CSAREWGGHGYTF. CDR3 nucleotides: TGCAGTGCTAGAGAGTGGGGGGGCCATGGCTACACCTTC.

V and J are TRBV24-1 and TRBJ2-3; tentative D call: TRBD1 (6 bases). The CDR3 is 19 residues long. The germline CDR1 and CDR2 sequences are KGHDR and SFDVKD. V lost 1 base and J 2 bases, leaving 21 bases between the germline ends. CDR3 loop: CATSDFGQGTFESTDTQYF. CDR3 in DNA: TGTGCCACCAGTGATTTTGGTCAGGGGACCTTCGAATCCACAGATACGCAGTATTTT.

The chain employs TRBV12-3 or TRBV12-4 and TRBJ2-3, with no clear D. This CDR3 comprises 14 residues. V was trimmed by 2 bases and J by 2 bases, leaving 8 bases between them. The CDR3 here is CASSLSRFTDTQYF. The CDR3 nucleotides read TGTGCCAGCAGTTTAAGCAGGTTCACAGATACGCAGTATTTT.

This clonotype was picked up a small number of times. Since a much larger clone is just one base distant, this may be a read error. The chain carries TRBV12-3 or TRBV12-4 and TRBJ1-2; D perhaps matches TRBD1 (6 bases). The length of the CDR3 is 13 residues. DNA for the CDR3: TGTGCCAGCAGTCAACAGGGACTCTATAGCTACACCTTC. Protein: CASSQQGLYSYTF.

V gene TRBV6-1 combines with J gene TRBJ2-7, with a tentative D call TRBD1 (5 bases). Germline V gene sequence: CDR1 MNHNS, CDR2 SASEGT. The CDR3 sequence is 18 residues long. V was clipped by 5 bases and J by 3 bases, with 26 bases between them. CDR3 loop: CASSHRAIGAALYYEQYF. The CDR3 region has the DNA TGTGCCAGCAGTCACCGGGCCATAGGGGCGGCCCTCTACTACGAGCAGTACTTC.